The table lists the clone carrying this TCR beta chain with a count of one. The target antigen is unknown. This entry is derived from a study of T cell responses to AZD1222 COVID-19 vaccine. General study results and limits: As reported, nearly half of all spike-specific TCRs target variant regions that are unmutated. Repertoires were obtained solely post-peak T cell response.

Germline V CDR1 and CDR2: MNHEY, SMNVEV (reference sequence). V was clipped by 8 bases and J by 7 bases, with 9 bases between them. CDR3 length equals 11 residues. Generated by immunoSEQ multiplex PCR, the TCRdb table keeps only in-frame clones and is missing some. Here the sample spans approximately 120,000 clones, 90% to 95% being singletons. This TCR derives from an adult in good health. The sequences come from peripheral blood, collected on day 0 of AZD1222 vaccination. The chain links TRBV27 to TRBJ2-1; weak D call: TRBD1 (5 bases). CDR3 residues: CASGRENEQFF. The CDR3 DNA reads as TGTGCCAGCGGCAGGGAAAATGAGCAGTTCTTC.